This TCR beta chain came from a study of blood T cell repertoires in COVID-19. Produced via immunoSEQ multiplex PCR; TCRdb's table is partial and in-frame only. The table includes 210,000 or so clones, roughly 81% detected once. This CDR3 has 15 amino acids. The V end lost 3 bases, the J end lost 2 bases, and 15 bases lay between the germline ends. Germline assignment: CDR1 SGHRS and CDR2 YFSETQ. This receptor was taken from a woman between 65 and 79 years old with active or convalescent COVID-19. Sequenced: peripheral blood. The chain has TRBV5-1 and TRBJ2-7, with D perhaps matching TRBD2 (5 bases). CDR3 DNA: TGCGCCAGCAGCTCGCAAGGAGGTAGCGCCTACGAGCAGTACTTC. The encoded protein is CASSSQGGSAYEQYF.